Listed below are T cell receptor beta chains from one sample, sequenced in a study of cytomegalovirus exposure and HLA in healthy donors. Sequencing was performed with immunoSEQ multiplex PCR; in TCRdb, only in-frame clones are kept and a portion is missing. The data include roughly 53,000 clones; the top ten clones carry 2.3%. Sequencing input: PBMCs. The receptors here all came from a female donor in good health and CMV-seronegative. Each CDR3 is given with its conserved first and last residue. A D gene is named only where the DNA matches it firmly.

V,D,J,DNA,CDR3
TRBV7-5,NA,TRBJ2-7,TGTGCCAGAAGCCCGCGGGAGTACGAGCAGTACTTC,CARSPREYEQYF
TRBV4-1,TRBD1,TRBJ2-3,TGCGCCAGCAGCCAAGTTTCGGGACAGGGGGCGCCGGGGACGCAGTATTTT,CASSQVSGQGAPGTQYF
TRBV11-2,NA,TRBJ2-7,TGTGCCAGCAGCCTTGAGGCGCCATTCAGCTACGAGCAGTACTTC,CASSLEAPFSYEQYF
TRBV19,TRBD1,TRBJ2-7,TGTGCCAGTAGCGAACATACCGGGACAGCTCCCTACGAGCAGTACTTC,CASSEHTGTAPYEQYF
TRBV5-6,NA,TRBJ1-6,TGTGCCAGCAGCGGAGAAGGGGAGGGATCACCCCTCCACTTT,CASSGEGEGSPLHF
TRBV19,NA,TRBJ1-2,TGTGCCAGTAGGCGGGGGGGCTACACCTTC,CASRRGGYTF
TRBV19,NA,TRBJ2-1,TGTGCCAGTACACCGGGACTGGCCTACAATGAGCAGTTCTTC,CASTPGLAYNEQFF
TRBV30,TRBD2,TRBJ2-1,TGTGCCTCTCAAGCGGGGGCCTCCTACAATGAGCAGTTCTTC,CASQAGASYNEQFF
TRBV4-1,TRBD1,TRBJ2-1,TGCGCCAGCAGAACAGGGGCCAATGAGCAGTTCTTC,CASRTGANEQFF
TRBV18,NA,TRBJ1-1,TGTGCCAGCTCACCAGGGGGCGCCGGGGCTTTCTTT,CASSPGGAGAFF
TRBV4-3,TRBD1,TRBJ1-4,TGCGCCAGCAGCCAATACAGGGGGCCAACTAATGAAAAACTGTTTTTT,CASSQYRGPTNEKLFF
TRBV14,TRBD1,TRBJ2-7,TGTGCCAGCAGCCCTCAACCGGGACAGGGACTTTACGAGCAGTACTTC,CASSPQPGQGLYEQYF
TRBV29-1,NA,TRBJ2-7,TGCAGCGTGGCGGCCGGGTACGAGCAGTACTTC,CSVAAGYEQYF
TRBV6-1,TRBD2,TRBJ2-1,TGTGCCAGCAGTGAACTAGCGGGCTCCTACAATGAGCAGTTCTTC,CASSELAGSYNEQFF
TRBV30,TRBD2,TRBJ2-2,TGTGCCTGGAGTCAGACTAGCGAGCACACCGGGGAGCTGTTTTTT,CAWSQTSEHTGELFF
TRBV9,NA,TRBJ2-2,TGTGCCAGCAGCCCGAGGACTTCGAACACCGGGGAGCTGTTTTTT,CASSPRTSNTGELFF
TRBV5-1,NA,TRBJ1-3,TGCGCCAGCAGCTTCAACCCAGATGGAAACACCATATATTTT,CASSFNPDGNTIYF
TRBV5-6,NA,TRBJ2-1,TGTGCCAGCAGCTTCGGACTACCCAATGAGCAGTTCTTC,CASSFGLPNEQFF
TRBV29-1,NA,TRBJ1-4,TGCAGCGTTGCAAAAGGGGATGAAAAACTGTTTTTT,CSVAKGDEKLFF
TRBV2,NA,TRBJ2-5,TGTGCCAGCGCTATTGACCAGGGGAAAGAGACCCAGTACTTC,CASAIDQGKETQYF
TRBV5-1,NA,TRBJ2-7,TGCGCCAGCAGCTTCTCCGGGACAACCTACGAGCAGTACTTC,CASSFSGTTYEQYF
TRBV19,NA,TRBJ1-5,TGTGCCAGTAGTATCGCGAGATATCTGGAGCCCCAGCATTTT,CASSIARYLEPQHF
TRBV18,NA,TRBJ2-7,TGTGCCAGCTCACCGGTGGGGAGCTCCTACGAGCAGTACTTC,CASSPVGSSYEQYF
TRBV6-4,NA,TRBJ2-1,TGTGCCAGCAGTGACTCTCCGGGTCCTGTGGTGAATGAGCAGTTCTTC,CASSDSPGPVVNEQFF
TRBV6-5,TRBD1,TRBJ1-2,TGTGCCAGCAGTCCTCGGACAGGGGCGCAGGGTGGCTACACCTTC,CASSPRTGAQGGYTF
TRBV27,NA,TRBJ2-1,TGTGCCAGCAGTTCAAGACTAGAGGCGATCTCCTACAATGAGCAGTTCTTC,CASSSRLEAISYNEQFF
TRBV9,TRBD2,TRBJ2-2,TGTGCCAGCAGCGTAGCCGGACTAGCGGGAGCCACCGGGGAGCTGTTTTTT,CASSVAGLAGATGELFF
TRBV4-1,TRBD2,TRBJ2-5,TGCGCCAGCAGCCAGCTATGGACTAGCGGGGGAGAGACCCAGTACTTC,CASSQLWTSGGETQYF
TRBV11-1,NA,TRBJ2-5,TGTGCCAGCAGCTTGGCGGGATACGAGACCCAGTACTTC,CASSLAGYETQYF
TRBV30,TRBD1,TRBJ1-1,TGTGCCTCGAGGGACTTCGACAGGGGCCGGAACACTGAAGCTTTCTTT,CASRDFDRGRNTEAFF
TRBV18,TRBD2,TRBJ2-2,TGTGCCAGCTCACCACGACTAGCGGGAGACGGTGGCGGGGAGCTGTTTTTT,CASSPRLAGDGGGELFF
TRBV4-3,TRBD1,TRBJ1-3,TGCGCCAGCAGCCATGGACAGGGCTCTGGAAACACCATATATTTT,CASSHGQGSGNTIYF
TRBV29-1,NA,TRBJ1-1,TGCAGCGTACAGATGAACACTGAAGCTTTCTTT,CSVQMNTEAFF
TRBV7-9,TRBD1,TRBJ1-4,TGTGCCAGCAGTTTGGGGACAGCAACTAATGAAAAACTGTTTTTT,CASSLGTATNEKLFF
TRBV6-5,NA,TRBJ2-2,TGTGCCACCTCTACGGGGACACTGACCGGGGAGCTGTTTTTT,CATSTGTLTGELFF
TRBV4-3,TRBD2,TRBJ2-1,TGCGCCAGCAGCCAGGCCCGCGGGGGGGCACGGGATGAGCAGTTCTTC,CASSQARGGARDEQFF
TRBV6-1,NA,TRBJ1-1,TGTGCCAGCGTTCAGGCCCTGAACACTGAAGCTTTCTTT,CASVQALNTEAFF
TRBV4-1,NA,TRBJ2-5,TGCGCCAGCAGCCAAGATCCACAGGCGGTGGGGGAGACCCAGTACTTC,CASSQDPQAVGETQYF
TRBV4-1,NA,TRBJ1-5,TGCGCCAGCAGCCAAGAAGGGCCAGGGCCACAGGGGCCCCAGCATTTT,CASSQEGPGPQGPQHF
TRBV15,TRBD1,TRBJ2-7,TGTGCCACCAGCAGAGATACAGGGGGCTCCTACGAGCAGTACTTC,CATSRDTGGSYEQYF
TRBV7-9,TRBD2,TRBJ2-7,TGTGCCAGCTTCGGGGAGGGTAAGGAGCAGTACTTC,CASFGEGKEQYF
TRBV29-1,NA,TRBJ1-2,TGCAGCGTGGGACTCACGGGTCGGTATGGCTACACCTTC,CSVGLTGRYGYTF
TRBV5-1,TRBD2,TRBJ2-4,TGCGCCAGCAGTCCAGCGGGGATTCGGAACATTCAGTACTTC,CASSPAGIRNIQYF
TRBV19,NA,TRBJ1-2,TGTGCCAGTAGTATTGTGGGAGGGGGAGCTAACTATGGCTACACCTTC,CASSIVGGGANYGYTF
TRBV18,NA,TRBJ1-1,TGTGCCAGCTCACCGTGGACGGGATTGGAGGAAGCTTTCTTT,CASSPWTGLEEAFF
TRBV27,TRBD2,TRBJ2-3,TGTGCCAGCAGTTCGCCCGGACCGGGACTAGCGGGCCCGGGGGGCCCAGATACGCAGTATTTT,CASSSPGPGLAGPGGPDTQYF
TRBV4-3,TRBD1,TRBJ1-4,TGCGCCAGCAGCCAGGACGGGACAGGGGTACGGGAAAAACTGTTTTTT,CASSQDGTGVREKLFF
TRBV29-1,NA,TRBJ1-2,TGCAGCGTTGGGGTGGACTACTATGGCTACACCTTC,CSVGVDYYGYTF
TRBV5-1,NA,TRBJ1-1,TGCGCCAGCACGATGGACAGGAACACTGAAGCTTTCTTT,CASTMDRNTEAFF